These T cell receptor beta chains were read from a single sample in a study of a mutant IDH1 vaccine in newly diagnosed glioma. Clones were read by immunoSEQ multiplex PCR, and TCRdb kept only the in-frame ones, dropping some. The table includes 75,000 to 100,000 clones, 80% to 90% detected once. Source: PBMCs, taken from a glioma patient treated with radiotherapy, temozolomide or both. These TCRs come from a woman aged 45-65 years with glioma. The CDR3 runs from the conserved cysteine through the conserved F or W. D genes are given only for firm matches. Clone size is shown for a subset of rows, as once, few, many or a class of expanded clone.

.,.,TRBV6-5,TRBJ1-5,CASSGQQNQPQHF,TGTGCCAGCAGTGGACAGCAGAATCAGCCCCAGCATTTT
.,.,TRBV28,TRBJ1-3,CASTPPGNTIYF,TGTGCCAGCACCCCACCGGGGAACACCATATATTTT
.,TRBD2,TRBV30,TRBJ2-1,CAWSPGLAVYNEQFF,TGTGCCTGGAGTCCGGGACTAGCGGTTTACAATGAGCAGTTCTTC
.,.,TRBV29-1,TRBJ1-1,CSVDVGGKAFF,TGCAGCGTTGACGTTGGAGGAAAGGCTTTCTTT
.,TRBD1,TRBV10-3,TRBJ1-1,CAISGQGNTEAFF,TGTGCCATCAGCGGACAGGGAAACACTGAAGCTTTCTTT
.,TRBD1,TRBV18,TRBJ2-7,CASSPTGTYEQYF,TGTGCCAGCTCACCGACAGGGACCTACGAGCAGTACTTC
.,TRBD1,TRBV9,TRBJ1-1,CASSADRGNTEAFF,TGTGCCAGCAGCGCGGACAGGGGGAACACTGAAGCTTTCTTT
.,.,TRBV4-2,TRBJ1-1,CASSQDTGRVDTEAFF,TGTGCCAGCAGCCAAGATACTGGCAGGGTGGACACTGAAGCTTTCTTT
.,.,TRBV28,TRBJ2-5,CASGRGGETQYF,TGTGCCAGCGGAAGGGGTGGCGAGACCCAGTACTTC
.,.,TRBV5-4,TRBJ1-2,CASSFDTGGNYGYTF,TGTGCCAGCAGCTTTGACACGGGGGGCAACTATGGCTACACCTTC
.,TRBD1,TRBV10-1,TRBJ1-1,CASSEKQGRTEAFF,TGCGCCAGCAGTGAGAAACAGGGGCGGACTGAAGCTTTCTTT
.,TRBD2,TRBV28,TRBJ2-7,CASSLTPSGSGSYEQYF,TGTGCCAGCAGTCTTACCCCGAGCGGGAGTGGGTCCTACGAGCAGTACTTC
.,TRBD1,TRBV5-1,TRBJ2-3,CASSQDRGQTDTQYF,TGCGCCAGCAGCCAGGACAGGGGGCAAACAGATACGCAGTATTTT
.,TRBD1,TRBV10-3,TRBJ2-7,CAISDPRTGNSYEQYF,TGTGCCATCAGTGACCCAAGGACAGGGAACTCCTACGAGCAGTACTTC
.,.,TRBV21-1,TRBJ2-5,CASSKSEGGPIQETQYF,TGTGCCAGCAGCAAAAGTGAAGGGGGCCCAATACAAGAGACCCAGTACTTC
.,.,TRBV28,TRBJ2-7,CASSLRLEQYF,TGTGCCAGCAGTTTAAGGCTCGAGCAGTACTTC
.,.,TRBV18,TRBJ2-1,CASSATYETYNEQFF,TGTGCCAGCTCAGCGACCTATGAGACCTACAATGAGCAGTTCTTC
.,.,TRBV6-5,TRBJ1-5,CASNAGGSNQPQHF,TGTGCCAGCAATGCCGGAGGGAGCAATCAGCCCCAGCATTTT
.,.,TRBV9,TRBJ2-7,CASSVGRGPYEQYF,TGTGCCAGCAGCGTAGGCAGGGGTCCCTACGAGCAGTACTTC
.,TRBD1,TRBV7-8,TRBJ1-2,CASRSGTEANYGYTF,TGTGCCAGCAGGTCCGGGACAGAAGCTAACTATGGCTACACCTTC
.,TRBD1,TRBV16,TRBJ1-2,CASSLTGTGEYYGYTF,TGTGCCAGCAGCCTCACAGGGACAGGGGAATACTATGGCTACACCTTC
.,.,TRBV27,TRBJ1-1,CASNYGPSTEAFF,TGTGCCAGCAACTATGGGCCGAGCACTGAAGCTTTCTTT
few,.,TRBV6-5,TRBJ1-1,CASSYDLLTLTEAFF,TGTGCCAGCAGTTACGACCTTTTGACTCTCACTGAAGCTTTCTTT
.,.,TRBV7-9,TRBJ1-2,CAYGGDTSHGYTF,TGTGCCTACGGGGGGGACACCTCCCATGGCTACACCTTC
.,.,TRBV4-2,TRBJ2-2,CAFRAGNTGELFF,TGTGCCTTTAGAGCAGGGAACACCGGGGAGCTGTTTTTT
.,.,TRBV7-9,TRBJ2-5,CASSFSIRQETQYF,TGTGCCAGCAGCTTCAGTATTCGTCAAGAGACCCAGTACTTC
.,TRBD2,TRBV2,TRBJ2-1,CASCLREGPNEQFF,TGTGCCAGCTGTCTTCGGGAGGGGCCCAATGAGCAGTTCTTC
few,.,TRBV9,TRBJ1-4,CASSVDSQPRKLFF,TGTGCCAGCAGCGTAGATTCTCAGCCACGAAAACTGTTTTTT
.,TRBD2,TRBV7-9,TRBJ2-7,CASSLNSYRREGDEQYF,TGTGCCAGCAGCTTAAATTCCTATAGGCGGGAGGGCGACGAGCAGTACTTC
once,.,TRBV28,TRBJ1-2,CASSQPSQGNYGYTF,TGTGCCAGCAGCCAACCTTCACAGGGTAACTATGGCTACACCTTC
.,TRBD2,TRBV5-1,TRBJ2-7,CASNPGGTSGSGEQYF,TGCGCCAGCAACCCAGGAGGGACTAGCGGGAGCGGCGAGCAGTACTTC
.,TRBD1,TRBV5-1,TRBJ2-5,CASSPDRGRGETQYF,TGCGCCAGCAGCCCGGACAGGGGGCGGGGGGAGACCCAGTACTTC